This T cell receptor (beta chain) was captured by sequencing in a study of T cell clonotyping in hematopoietic cell transplantation. Study-wide results and limits: No sorting was done, leaving CD4 and CD8 contributions mixed.

V dropped 4 bases and J dropped 4 bases, with 9 bases sitting between them. This CDR3 has 12 amino acids. Germline V gene sequence: CDR1 SGHRS, CDR2 YFSETQ. Regarding this clone: What it recognizes is unknown.

TCRdb's copy holds only in-frame clones and misses some; the assay was immunoSEQ multiplex PCR. The table includes about 36,000 clones, approximately 88% detected once. Input material: peripheral blood mononuclear cells. The origin of this receptor is a middle-aged woman in good health. Some clones in this sample may be carry-over from other donors' samples. The chain is built from TRBV5-1 and TRBJ2-7, with unresolved D. The CDR3 DNA follows: TGCGCCAGCAGCCCGGAAGGATACGAGCAGTACTTC. Its translation is CASSPEGYEQYF.